Below are 2 T cell receptor beta chains sequenced from a single sample in a study of T cells expressing NK-cell markers. TCRdb reanalyzed the 5' RACE reads, giving one entry per CDR3 protein sequence and no DNA. In total, the table holds around 14,000 distinct CDR3 sequences. The sequenced sample was blood T cells: a sorted CD56 or NKG2C T cell subset, CD4+ or CD8+ T cells, or bulk PBMC T cells (not recorded which). The receptors come from a man between 18 and 69 years old in good health.

The rearrangement joins TRBV7-2 to TRBJ1-2. Germline CDR1 SGHTA, CDR2 FQGNSA. The CDR3 extends over 11 amino acids. The CDR3 sequence: CASSLDKGYTF.

The chain recombines TRBV5-1 with TRBJ2-7; there is no DNA to check the TCRdb D call of TRBD1. The length of the CDR3 is 15 residues. CDR1 is SGHRS and CDR2 is YFSETQ in the germline V gene. This CDR3 reads CASSLVGASSYEQYF.